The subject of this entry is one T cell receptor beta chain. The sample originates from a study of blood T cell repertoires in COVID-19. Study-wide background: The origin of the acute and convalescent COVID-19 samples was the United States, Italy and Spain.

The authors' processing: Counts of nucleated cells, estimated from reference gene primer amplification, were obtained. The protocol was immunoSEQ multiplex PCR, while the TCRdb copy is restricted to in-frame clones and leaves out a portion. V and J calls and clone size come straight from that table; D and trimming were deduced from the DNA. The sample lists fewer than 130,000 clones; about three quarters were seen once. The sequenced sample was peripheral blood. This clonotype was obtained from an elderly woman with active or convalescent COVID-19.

The DNA of the CDR3 is TGTGCCAGCAGGATAGGGGACAGGGGAGGCGAGCAGTACTTC. This sequence encodes CASRIGDRGGEQYF. This chain uses TRBV28 with TRBJ2-7; the match to TRBD1 covers 10 bases. From germline, CDR1 is MDHEN and CDR2 SYDVKM. The CDR3 consists of 14 residues. V shed 6 bases and J 6 bases; nucleotides not matched to a gene: 8. The entire variable domain, with the rest obtained from reference TRBV28 and TRBJ2-7, is as follows: DVKVTQSSRYLVKRTGEKVFLECVQDMDHENMFWYRQDPGLGLRLIYFSYDVKMKEKGDIPEGYSVSREKKERFSLILESASTNQTSMYLCASRIGDRGGEQYFGPGTRLTVT.